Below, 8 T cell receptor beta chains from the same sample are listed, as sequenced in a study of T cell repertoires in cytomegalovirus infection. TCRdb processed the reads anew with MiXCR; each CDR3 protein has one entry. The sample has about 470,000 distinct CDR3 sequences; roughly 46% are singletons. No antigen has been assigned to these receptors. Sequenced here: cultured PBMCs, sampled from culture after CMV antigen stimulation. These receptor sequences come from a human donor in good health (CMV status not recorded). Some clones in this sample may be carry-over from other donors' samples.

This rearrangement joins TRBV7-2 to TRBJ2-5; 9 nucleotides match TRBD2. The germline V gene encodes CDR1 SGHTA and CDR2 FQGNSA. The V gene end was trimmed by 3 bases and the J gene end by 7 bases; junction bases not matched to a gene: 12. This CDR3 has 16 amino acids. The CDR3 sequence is CASSFTSGPPSGTQYF. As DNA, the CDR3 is TGTGCCAGCAGCTTTACTAGCGGGCCCCCTAGCGGGACCCAGTACTTC.

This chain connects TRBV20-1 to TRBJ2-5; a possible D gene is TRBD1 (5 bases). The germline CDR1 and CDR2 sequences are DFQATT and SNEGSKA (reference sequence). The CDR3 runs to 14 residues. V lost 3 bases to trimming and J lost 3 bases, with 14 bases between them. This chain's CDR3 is CSASETGLKETQYF. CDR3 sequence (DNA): TGCAGTGCTAGTGAAACAGGATTGAAAGAGACCCAGTACTTC.

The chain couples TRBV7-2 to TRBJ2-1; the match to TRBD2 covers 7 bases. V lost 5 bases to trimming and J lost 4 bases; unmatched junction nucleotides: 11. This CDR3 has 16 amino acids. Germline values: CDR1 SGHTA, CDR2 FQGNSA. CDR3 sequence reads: CASSPAPSGTYNEQFF. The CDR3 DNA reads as TGTGCCAGCAGCCCCGCCCCTAGCGGTACATACAATGAGCAGTTCTTC.

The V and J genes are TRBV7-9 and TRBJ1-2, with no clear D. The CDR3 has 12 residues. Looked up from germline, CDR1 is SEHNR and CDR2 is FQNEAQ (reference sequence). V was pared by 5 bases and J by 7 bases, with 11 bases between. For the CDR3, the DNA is TGTGCCAGCAGCAAGGGAGGTGGTGGCTACACCTTC. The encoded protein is CASSKGGGGYTF. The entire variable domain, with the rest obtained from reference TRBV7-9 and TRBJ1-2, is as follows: DTGVSQNPRHKITKRGQNVTFRCDPISEHNRLYWYRQTLGQGPEFLTYFQNEAQLEKSRLLSDRFSAERPKGSFSTLEIQRTEQGDSAMYLCASSKGGGGYTFGSGTRLTVV.

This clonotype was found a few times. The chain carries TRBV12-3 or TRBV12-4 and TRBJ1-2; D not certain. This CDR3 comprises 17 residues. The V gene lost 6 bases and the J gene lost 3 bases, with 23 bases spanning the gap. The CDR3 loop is CASRRRVYRGGDYGYTF. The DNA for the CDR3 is TGTGCCAGCAGGCGACGGGTCTACCGCGGAGGAGACTATGGCTACACCTTC.

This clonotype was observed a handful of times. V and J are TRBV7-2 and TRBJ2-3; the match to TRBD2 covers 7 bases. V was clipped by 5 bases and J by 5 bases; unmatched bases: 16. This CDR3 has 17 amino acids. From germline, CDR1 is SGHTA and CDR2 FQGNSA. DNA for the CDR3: TGTGCCAGCAGCCGCCCCCGTGGTTCGGGGGAGGGAGATACGCAGTATTTT. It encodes CASSRPRGSGEGDTQYF. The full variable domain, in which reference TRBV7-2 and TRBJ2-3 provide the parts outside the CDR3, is GAGVSQSPSNKVTEKGKDVELRCDPISGHTALYWYRQSLGQGLEFLIYFQGNSAPDKSGLPSDRFSAERTGGSVSTLTIQRTQQEDSAVYLCASSRPRGSGEGDTQYFGPGTRLTVL.

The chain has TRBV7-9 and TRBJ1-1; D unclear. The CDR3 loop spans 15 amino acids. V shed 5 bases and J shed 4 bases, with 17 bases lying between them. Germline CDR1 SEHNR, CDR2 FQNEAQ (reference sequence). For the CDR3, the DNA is TGTGCCAGCAGCCTACGATCCCATAGCGGCACTGAAGCTTTCTTT. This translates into CASSLRSHSGTEAFF.

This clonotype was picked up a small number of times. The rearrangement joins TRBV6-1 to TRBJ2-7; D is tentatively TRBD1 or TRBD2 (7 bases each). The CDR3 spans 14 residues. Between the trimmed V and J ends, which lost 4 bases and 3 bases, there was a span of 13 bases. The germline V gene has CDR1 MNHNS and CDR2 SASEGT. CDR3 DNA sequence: TGTGCCAGCAGTGGACAGGGAGGGTTCTACGAGCAGTACTTC. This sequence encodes CASSGQGGFYEQYF.